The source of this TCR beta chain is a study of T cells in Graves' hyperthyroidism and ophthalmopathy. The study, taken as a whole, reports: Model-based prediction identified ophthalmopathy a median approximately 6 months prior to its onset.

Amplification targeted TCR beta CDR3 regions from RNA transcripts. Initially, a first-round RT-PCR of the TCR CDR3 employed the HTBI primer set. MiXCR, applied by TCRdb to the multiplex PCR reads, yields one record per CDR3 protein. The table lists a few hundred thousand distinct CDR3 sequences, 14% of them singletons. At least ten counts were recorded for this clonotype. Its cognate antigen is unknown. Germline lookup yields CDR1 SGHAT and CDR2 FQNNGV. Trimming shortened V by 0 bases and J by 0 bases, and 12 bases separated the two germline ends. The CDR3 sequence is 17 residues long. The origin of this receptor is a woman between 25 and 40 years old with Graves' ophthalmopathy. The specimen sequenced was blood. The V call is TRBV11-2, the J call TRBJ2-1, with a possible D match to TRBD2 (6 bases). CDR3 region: CASSLDVAGSSYNEQFF. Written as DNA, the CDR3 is TGTGCCAGCAGCTTAGATGTGGCGGGAAGCTCCTACAATGAGCAGTTCTTC.